This TCR beta chain was recovered during a study of T-cell memory formation after mild COVID-19. Broader study findings: Second-wave clones peaking on day 37 lacked confirmed SARS-CoV-2 specificity.

In TCRdb, the 5' RACE reads were re-called with MiXCR into one record per CDR3 protein. The data contain about 360,000 distinct CDR3 sequences, around 14% of them singletons. This clonotype was picked up a small number of times. Its target is unknown. V was pared by 3 bases and J by 0 bases, with 4 bases between. Germline CDR1 SGDLS, CDR2 YYNGEE. This CDR3 contains 13 residues. The rearrangement joins TRBV9 to TRBJ1-3; no reliable D call. The sample comprised PBMCs or a T cell subset sorted from them (not recorded which). This TCR was recovered from a man between 18 and 35 years old who had mild COVID-19 (a few samples of this study predate the infection). Cell type and time point are not known. The CDR3 bases are TGTGCCAGCAGCGACAGCTCTGGAAACACCATATATTTT. Protein product: CASSDSSGNTIYF.